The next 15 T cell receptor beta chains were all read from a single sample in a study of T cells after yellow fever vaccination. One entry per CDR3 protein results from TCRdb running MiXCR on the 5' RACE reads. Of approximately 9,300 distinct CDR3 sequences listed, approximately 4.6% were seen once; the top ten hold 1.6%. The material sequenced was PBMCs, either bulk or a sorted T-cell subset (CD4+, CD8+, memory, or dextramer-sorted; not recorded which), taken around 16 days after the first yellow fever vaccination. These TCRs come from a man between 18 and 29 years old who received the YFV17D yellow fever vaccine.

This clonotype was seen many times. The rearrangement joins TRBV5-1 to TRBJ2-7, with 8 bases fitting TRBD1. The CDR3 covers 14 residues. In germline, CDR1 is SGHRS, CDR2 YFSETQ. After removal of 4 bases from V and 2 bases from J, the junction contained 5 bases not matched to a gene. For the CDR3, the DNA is TGCGCCAGCAGCCGCGACAGGGGAGCCTACGAGCAGTACTTC. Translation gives CASSRDRGAYEQYF.

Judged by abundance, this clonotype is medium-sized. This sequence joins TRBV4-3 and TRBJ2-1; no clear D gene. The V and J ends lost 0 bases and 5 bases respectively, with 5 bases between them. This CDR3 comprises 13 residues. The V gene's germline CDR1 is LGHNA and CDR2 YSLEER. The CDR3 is CASSQDWDNEQFF. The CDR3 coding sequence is TGCGCCAGCAGCCAAGATTGGGACAATGAGCAGTTCTTC.

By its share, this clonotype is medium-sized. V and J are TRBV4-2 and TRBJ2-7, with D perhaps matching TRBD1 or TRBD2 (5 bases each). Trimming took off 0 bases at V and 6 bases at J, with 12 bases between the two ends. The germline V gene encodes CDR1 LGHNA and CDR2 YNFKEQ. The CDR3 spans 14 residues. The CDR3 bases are TGTGCCAGCAGCCAAGATGGGGGTCCGGGCGAGCAGTACGTC. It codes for CASSQDGGPGEQYV.

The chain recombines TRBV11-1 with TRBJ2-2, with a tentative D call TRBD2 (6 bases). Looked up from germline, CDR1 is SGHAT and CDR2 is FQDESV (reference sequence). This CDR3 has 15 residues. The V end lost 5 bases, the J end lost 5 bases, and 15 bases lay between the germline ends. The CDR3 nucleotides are TGTGCCAGCAGCCTAGAGATCGGGGGAACCGGGGAGCTGTTTTTT. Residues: CASSLEIGGTGELFF.

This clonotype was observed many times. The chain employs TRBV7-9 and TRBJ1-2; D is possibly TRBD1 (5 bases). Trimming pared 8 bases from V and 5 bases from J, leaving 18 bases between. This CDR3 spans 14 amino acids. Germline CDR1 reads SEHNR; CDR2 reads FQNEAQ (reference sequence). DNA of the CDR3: TGTGCCAGCGATTTAGTCGGGGCCCCTTATGGCTACACCTTC. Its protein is CASDLVGAPYGYTF.

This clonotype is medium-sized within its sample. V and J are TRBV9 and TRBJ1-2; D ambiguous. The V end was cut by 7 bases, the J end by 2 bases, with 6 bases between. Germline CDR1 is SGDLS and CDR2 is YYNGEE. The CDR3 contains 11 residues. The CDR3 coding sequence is TGTGCCAGCGCTGACAACTATGGCTACACCTTC. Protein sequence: CASADNYGYTF.

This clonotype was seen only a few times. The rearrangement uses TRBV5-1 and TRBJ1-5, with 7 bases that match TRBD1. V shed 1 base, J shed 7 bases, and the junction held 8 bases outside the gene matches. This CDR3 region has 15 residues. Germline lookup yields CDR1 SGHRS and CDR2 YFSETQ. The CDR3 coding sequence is TGCGCCAGCAGCTTGACAGGGGACGGGGGGCAGCCCCAGCATTTT. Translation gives CASSLTGDGGQPQHF.

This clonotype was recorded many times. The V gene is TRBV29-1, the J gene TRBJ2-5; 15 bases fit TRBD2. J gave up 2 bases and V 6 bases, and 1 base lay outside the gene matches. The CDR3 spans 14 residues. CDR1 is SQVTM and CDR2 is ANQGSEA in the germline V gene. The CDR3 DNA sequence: TGCAGCGTGGGGACTAGCGGGGGGCAAGAGACCCAGTACTTC. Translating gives CSVGTSGGQETQYF.

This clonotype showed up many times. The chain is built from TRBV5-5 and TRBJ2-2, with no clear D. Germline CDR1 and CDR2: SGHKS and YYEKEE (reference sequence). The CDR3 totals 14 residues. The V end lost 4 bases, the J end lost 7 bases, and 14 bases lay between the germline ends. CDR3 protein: CASSRRHADGELFF. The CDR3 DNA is TGTGCCAGCAGCAGAAGACATGCGGACGGGGAGCTGTTTTTT.

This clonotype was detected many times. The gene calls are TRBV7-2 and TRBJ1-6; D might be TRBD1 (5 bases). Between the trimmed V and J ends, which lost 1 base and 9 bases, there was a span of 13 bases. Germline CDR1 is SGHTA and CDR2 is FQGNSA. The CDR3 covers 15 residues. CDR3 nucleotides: TGTGCCAGCAGCTTAGGCTCCGGGACTACTTCACCCCTCCACTTT. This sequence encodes CASSLGSGTTSPLHF.

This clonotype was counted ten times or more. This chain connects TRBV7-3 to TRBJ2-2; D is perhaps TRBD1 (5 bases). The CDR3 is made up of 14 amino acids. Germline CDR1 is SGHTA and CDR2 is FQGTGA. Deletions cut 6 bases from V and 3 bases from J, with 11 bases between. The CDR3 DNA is TGTGCCAGCAGTCCGGACACGTACACCGGGGAGCTGTTTTTT. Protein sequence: CASSPDTYTGELFF.

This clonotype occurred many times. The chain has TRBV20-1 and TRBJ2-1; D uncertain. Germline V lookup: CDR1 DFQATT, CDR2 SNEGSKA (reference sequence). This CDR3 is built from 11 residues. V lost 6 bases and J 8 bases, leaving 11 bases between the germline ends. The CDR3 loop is CSAPLLYEQFF. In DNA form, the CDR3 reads TGCAGTGCGCCCCTCCTTTATGAGCAGTTCTTC.

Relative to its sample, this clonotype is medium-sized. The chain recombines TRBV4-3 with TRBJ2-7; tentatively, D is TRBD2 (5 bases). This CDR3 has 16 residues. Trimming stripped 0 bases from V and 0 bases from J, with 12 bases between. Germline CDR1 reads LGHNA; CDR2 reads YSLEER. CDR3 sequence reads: CASSQDFGVSSYEQYF. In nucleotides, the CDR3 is TGCGCCAGCAGCCAAGATTTCGGGGTAAGCTCCTACGAGCAGTACTTC.

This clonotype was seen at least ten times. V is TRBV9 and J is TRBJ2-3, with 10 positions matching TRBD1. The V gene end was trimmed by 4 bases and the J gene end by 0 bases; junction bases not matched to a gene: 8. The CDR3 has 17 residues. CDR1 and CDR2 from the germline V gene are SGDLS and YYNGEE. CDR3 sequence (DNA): TGTGCCAGCAGCATCCGGGACAGGGGTCCTAGCACAGATACGCAGTATTTT. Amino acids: CASSIRDRGPSTDTQYF.

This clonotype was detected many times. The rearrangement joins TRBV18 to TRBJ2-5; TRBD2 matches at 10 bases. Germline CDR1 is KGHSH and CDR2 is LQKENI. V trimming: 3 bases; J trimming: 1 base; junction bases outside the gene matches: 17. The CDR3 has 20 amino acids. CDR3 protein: CASSPLYRRRSGGSQETQYF. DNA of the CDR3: TGTGCCAGCTCACCCCTCTATCGGAGACGTAGCGGGGGGTCCCAAGAGACCCAGTACTTC.